This TCR beta chain came from a study of CD8 T cells in ankylosing spondylitis. Study-level points and caveats: The authors found the disease-linked clones to be CD8+ and relatively rare in peripheral blood. Reportedly, disease-linked clones are significantly enriched in ankylosing spondylitis patients' matched synovial fluid.

V was clipped by 4 bases and J by 4 bases, with 14 bases between them. This CDR3 has 14 residues. Germline V gene lookup returns CDR1 DFQATT and CDR2 SNEGSKA (reference sequence). This clonotype was detected ten times or more. Its matching antigen is unknown. Quantitative barcoded 5'-RACE was used to prepare TCR beta libraries. TCRdb fed the 5' RACE reads into MiXCR, producing one record per CDR3 protein. The table shows a few hundred thousand distinct CDR3 sequences, with around 10% occurring only once. This clonotype originated in a male donor with ankylosing spondylitis or in good health (not recorded which). The sample was blood, either unsorted or a sorted T cell fraction (not recorded which). The rearrangement links TRBV20-1 to TRBJ2-1, with D possibly being TRBD2 (5 bases). CDR3 DNA sequence: TGCAGTGCTACCCCCCCTCGGGGTTACAATGAGCAGTTCTTC. This gives the protein CSATPPRGYNEQFF.